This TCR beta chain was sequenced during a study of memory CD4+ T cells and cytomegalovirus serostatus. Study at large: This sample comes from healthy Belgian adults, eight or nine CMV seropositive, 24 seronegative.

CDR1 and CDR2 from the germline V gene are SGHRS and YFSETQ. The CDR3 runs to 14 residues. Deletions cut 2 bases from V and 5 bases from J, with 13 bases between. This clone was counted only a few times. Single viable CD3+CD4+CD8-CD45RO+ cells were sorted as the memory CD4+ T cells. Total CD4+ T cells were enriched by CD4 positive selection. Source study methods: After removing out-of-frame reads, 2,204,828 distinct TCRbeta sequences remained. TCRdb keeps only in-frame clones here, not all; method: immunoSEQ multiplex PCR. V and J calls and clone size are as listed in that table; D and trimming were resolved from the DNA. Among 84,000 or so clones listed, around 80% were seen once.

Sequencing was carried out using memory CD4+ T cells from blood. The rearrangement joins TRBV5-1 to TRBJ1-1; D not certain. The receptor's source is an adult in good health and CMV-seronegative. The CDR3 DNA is TGCGCCAGCAGCTTCGGCGTTGGACGAACTGAAGCTTTCTTT. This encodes CASSFGVGRTEAFF. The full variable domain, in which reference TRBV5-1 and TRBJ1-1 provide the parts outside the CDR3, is KAGVTQTPRYLIKTRGQQVTLSCSPISGHRSVSWYQQTPGQGLQFLFEYFSETQRNKGNFPGRFSGRQFSNSRSEMNVSTLELGDSALYLCASSFGVGRTEAFFGQGTRLTVV.